These 27 T cell receptor beta chains were sequenced from one sample in a study of blood T cell repertoires in COVID-19. Here immunoSEQ multiplex PCR was the method, and the copy in TCRdb shows in-frame clones only, minus some. The sample consists of fewer than 65,000 clones, over 90% of them appearing once. The sample consisted of peripheral blood. The receptors come from a man aged 45-60 years with acute or convalescent COVID-19.

The J gene is TRBJ2-3, the V gene TRBV14; no definite D call. The V end was cut by 4 bases, the J end by 6 bases, with 14 bases between. Germline CDR1 SGHDN, CDR2 FVKESK. The CDR3 spans 14 residues. The CDR3 DNA sequence: TGTGCCAGCAGCCCAAGTGGAAGCAGGGATACGCAGTATTTT. The encoded protein is CASSPSGSRDTQYF.

This sequence joins TRBV5-1 and TRBJ2-3; TRBD1 matches 9 bases. The germline CDR1 and CDR2 sequences are SGHRS and YFSETQ. CDR3 size: 14 residues. Trimming took 6 bases from V and 3 from J; bases not matched to a gene: 5. The CDR3 DNA is TGCGCCAGCACCCGGGACAGGGAAACAGATACGCAGTATTTT. Protein: CASTRDRETDTQYF.

V usage is TRBV10-2 and J usage is TRBJ1-2; 8 nucleotides line up with TRBD1. The CDR3 is made up of 14 amino acids. Trimming cost V 6 bases and J 8 bases; bases outside gene matches: 11. CDR1 WSHSY and CDR2 SAAADI come from the germline V gene. The CDR3 DNA is TGCGCCAGCAGCCCCCGGGACAGGCAGAACGGCTACACCTTC. Its translation: CASSPRDRQNGYTF.

This clone was recorded once. J is TRBJ2-1 and V is TRBV9; the match to TRBD2 covers 9 bases. This CDR3 has 15 residues. V lost 0 bases, J lost 8 bases, and 6 bases stayed unmatched. CDR1 and CDR2 from the germline V gene are SGDLS and YYNGEE. The CDR3: CASSVGSGSAYEQFF. For the CDR3, the DNA is TGTGCCAGCAGCGTAGGTAGCGGGAGTGCGTATGAGCAGTTCTTC.

This sequence joins TRBV18 and TRBJ1-4; perhaps TRBD1 as D (5 bases). V was cut by 4 bases and J by 8 bases, with 11 bases left in between. Looked up from germline, CDR1 is KGHSH and CDR2 is LQKENI. The CDR3 runs to 13 residues. CDR3 residues: CASSQDTGEKLFF. The CDR3, as DNA: TGTGCCAGCTCACAAGACACAGGAGAAAAACTGTTTTTT.

The V call is TRBV27, the J call TRBJ2-1; 14 bases match TRBD2. The CDR3 contains 16 residues. Germline V gene sequence: CDR1 MNHEY, CDR2 SMNVEV (reference sequence). The V gene end was trimmed by 1 base and the J gene end by 7 bases; junction bases not matched to a gene: 3. The CDR3 here is CASSLLGTSGSNEQFF. The DNA of the CDR3 is TGTGCCAGCAGTTTATTAGGGACTAGCGGGAGTAATGAGCAGTTCTTC.

This clone showed up just a few times. The chain links TRBV19 to TRBJ2-1, with 15 bases that match TRBD2. The germline CDR1 and CDR2 sequences are LNHDA and SQIVND (reference sequence). This CDR3 contains 14 residues. V was clipped by 8 bases and J by 8 bases; unmatched bases: 4. CDR3 residues: CASGTSGRSDEQFF. CDR3 sequence (DNA): TGTGCCAGTGGGACTAGCGGGAGGTCTGATGAGCAGTTCTTC.

The J gene is TRBJ2-7, the V gene TRBV3-1 (or the pseudogene TRBV3-2), with 7 bases lining up with TRBD1. Germline assignment: CDR1 LGHDT and CDR2 YNNKEL (reference sequence). The CDR3 loop spans 12 amino acids. V lost 7 bases and J lost 6; bases outside the gene matches: 6. CDR3 loop: CASTGRQGEQYF. The CDR3 region has the DNA TGTGCCAGCACCGGTAGACAGGGCGAGCAGTACTTC.

This chain connects TRBV5-1 to TRBJ2-7, with D perhaps TRBD1 (6 bases). V lost 2 bases, J lost 4 bases, and 16 bases lay in between. This CDR3 comprises 15 residues. The germline V gene has CDR1 SGHRS and CDR2 YFSETQ. Here the CDR3 DNA reads TGCGCCAGCAGCTTATCCGGGACACCATTGTACGAGCAGTACTTC. This codes for CASSLSGTPLYEQYF.

J is TRBJ2-1 and V is TRBV2; 10 bases map to TRBD2. Germline assignment: CDR1 SNHLY and CDR2 FYNNEI. The CDR3 totals 20 residues. The V segment lost 4 bases and the J segment 0 bases; nucleotides outside the gene matches: 15. The CDR3 spells CASSGSTSGVRKSSYNEQFF. DNA for the CDR3: TGTGCCAGCAGTGGGTCTACTAGCGGGGTTAGAAAGAGCTCCTACAATGAGCAGTTCTTC.

V and J are TRBV19 and TRBJ2-1; TRBD2 is a possible D gene (5 bases). The CDR3 extends over 13 amino acids. Germline loops: CDR1 LNHDA, CDR2 SQIVND (reference sequence). V was cut by 4 bases and J by 5 bases, with 9 bases left in between. The CDR3 DNA reads TGTGCCAGTAGTAAAACGGGAAACAATGAGCAGTTCTTC. This gives the protein CASSKTGNNEQFF.

DNA for the CDR3: TGTGCCAGCAGCCAAGATCCAAGGGGATATGGCTACACCTTC. It yields the protein CASSQDPRGYGYTF. V usage is TRBV3-1 (or the pseudogene TRBV3-2) and J usage is TRBJ1-2; TRBD1 might be the D (5 bases). V was clipped by 0 bases and J by 5 bases, with 10 bases between them. Germline V lookup: CDR1 LGHDT, CDR2 YNNKEL (reference sequence). There are 14 residues in the CDR3.

The genes are TRBV14 and TRBJ1-2, with D hard to call. Germline V lookup: CDR1 SGHDN, CDR2 FVKESK. The V end lost 4 bases, the J end lost 0 bases, and 15 bases lay between the germline ends. This CDR3 has 16 amino acids. The CDR3 DNA reads TGTGCCAGCAGCCCATTGGGTACAGCAGCTAACTATGGCTACACCTTC. Its protein is CASSPLGTAANYGYTF.

V usage is TRBV27 and J usage is TRBJ1-1; 8 nucleotides agree with TRBD1. The germline V gene has CDR1 MNHEY and CDR2 SMNVEV (reference sequence). This CDR3 is built from 17 residues. The J segment lost 4 bases and the V segment lost 6 bases, leaving 16 bases of the junction unmatched. The CDR3 reads CASRAYGQGKGGTEAFF. For the CDR3, the DNA is TGTGCCAGCAGGGCATATGGACAGGGTAAAGGTGGCACTGAAGCTTTCTTT.

V and J are TRBV5-4 and TRBJ1-6; possibly TRBD1 for D (6 bases). Per germline, CDR1 SGHNT and CDR2 YYREEE (reference sequence). V lost 0 bases and J 1 base, leaving 14 bases between the germline ends. The CDR3 contains 18 residues. The CDR3 sequence is CASSLAGWGQSYNSPLHF. CDR3 coding DNA: TGTGCCAGCAGCTTGGCCGGCTGGGGGCAGTCCTATAATTCACCCCTCCACTTT.

V usage is TRBV9 and J usage is TRBJ2-3; possibly TRBD1 for D (6 bases). The germline V and J ends were trimmed by 3 bases and 4 bases, with 12 bases remaining between them. The length of the CDR3 is 14 residues. In germline, CDR1 is SGDLS, CDR2 YYNGEE. In nucleotides, the CDR3 is TGTGCCAGCAGCGCTGGGGGCGGTCCAGATACGCAGTATTTT. Amino acid sequence: CASSAGGGPDTQYF. Full variable domain (remainder filled in from reference TRBV9 and TRBJ2-3): DSGVTQTPKHLITATGQRVTLRCSPRSGDLSVYWYQQSLDQGLQFLIQYYNGEERAKGNILERFSAQQFPDLHSELNLSSLELGDSALYFCASSAGGGPDTQYFGPGTRLTVL.

The genes are TRBV24-1 and TRBJ1-1, with 8 bases aligning to TRBD1. The V and J ends lost 2 bases and 3 bases, in that order; junction bases with no gene match: 4. Germline-derived CDR1 and CDR2 are KGHDR and SFDVKD. The CDR3 is made up of 15 amino acids. CDR3: CATSDSRQGYTEAFF. The CDR3 region has the DNA TGTGCCACCAGTGATTCTCGACAGGGGTACACTGAAGCTTTCTTT.

The V gene is TRBV14, the J gene TRBJ1-1, with D perhaps TRBD1 (6 bases). The CDR3 loop spans 14 amino acids. Looked up from germline, CDR1 is SGHDN and CDR2 is FVKESK. Trimming took 3 bases from V and 4 from J, leaving 12 bases between them. The CDR3 loop is CASSQVRGATEAFF. The CDR3 nucleotides are TGTGCCAGCAGCCAGGTACGGGGGGCCACTGAAGCTTTCTTT.

The rearrangement joins TRBV11-2 to TRBJ2-5; 11 bases are a match to TRBD1. CDR1 is SGHAT, CDR2 FQNNGV, per germline. V shed 6 bases and J 3 bases; nucleotides not matched to a gene: 12. The CDR3 covers 17 residues. In DNA form, the CDR3 reads TGTGCCAGCAGACGTGGCCGGACAGGGGGCGTAGAAGAGACCCAGTACTTC. This gives the protein CASRRGRTGGVEETQYF.

This clone showed up just once. The CDR3 here is CASSQEFPGRTNYGYTF. The CDR3 nucleotides read TGTGCCAGCAGCCAAGAATTTCCAGGCCGAACTAACTATGGCTACACCTTC. The rearrangement joins TRBV3-1 (or the pseudogene TRBV3-2) to TRBJ1-2; D remains ambiguous. Trimming pared 0 bases from V and 0 bases from J, leaving 14 bases between. Germline V lookup: CDR1 LGHDT, CDR2 YNNKEL (reference sequence). CDR3 length: 17 residues.

The rearrangement links TRBV27 to TRBJ1-2; 8 bases match TRBD1. V lost 6 bases, J lost 3 bases, and 9 bases stayed unmatched. Germline CDR1 and CDR2: MNHEY and SMNVEV (reference sequence). The CDR3 covers 15 residues. CDR3 DNA: TGTGCCAGCAGCCCAGGACAGGGTGGATACTATGGCTACACCTTC. As protein: CASSPGQGGYYGYTF.

A few counts support this clone. The chain employs TRBV11-2 and TRBJ2-7, with TRBD2 matching 8 bases. The CDR3 loop spans 16 amino acids. CDR1 and CDR2 (germline): SGHAT, FQNNGV. Trimming took 1 base from V and 0 from J; bases not matched to a gene: 5. The CDR3 spells CASSLVRGRFSYEQYF. The CDR3 region has the DNA TGTGCCAGCAGCTTAGTTCGCGGGAGGTTCTCCTACGAGCAGTACTTC.

The chain is built from TRBV2 and TRBJ1-3; D possibly corresponds to TRBD1 (5 bases). Deletions cut 7 bases from V and 0 bases from J, with 10 bases between. CDR1 is SNHLY, CDR2 FYNNEI, per germline. The CDR3 has 14 amino acids. The CDR3 DNA reads as TGTGCCAGCAATACAGGCACCTCTGGAAACACCATATATTTT. This codes for CASNTGTSGNTIYF.

The rearrangement uses TRBV19 and TRBJ2-6; TRBD1 might be the D (7 bases). Germline V gene sequence: CDR1 LNHDA, CDR2 SQIVND (reference sequence). The CDR3 covers 17 residues. Trimming took 5 bases from V and 2 from J, leaving 16 bases between them. CDR3 sequence reads: CASSLEGAFAGANVLTF. CDR3 nucleotides: TGTGCCAGTAGTTTGGAGGGGGCATTTGCTGGGGCCAACGTCCTGACTTTC. The whole variable domain, filled in from reference TRBV19 and TRBJ2-6, reads DGGITQSPKYLFRKEGQNVTLSCEQNLNHDAMYWYRQDPGQGLRLIYYSQIVNDFQKGDIAEGYSVSREKKESFPLTVTSAQKNPTAFYLCASSLEGAFAGANVLTFGAGSRLTVL.

This clone came up once. CDR3 DNA: TGTGCCAGCAGCTCCCTTGACGGGTACCAAGAGACCCAGTACTTC. Translation gives CASSSLDGYQETQYF. The chain combines TRBV7-6 with TRBJ2-5; D not resolved. CDR1 is SGHVS, CDR2 FNYEAQ, per germline. The ends were cut back, 4 bases at V and 0 bases at J, with 12 bases in the middle. The CDR3 is 15 amino acids.

This sequence joins TRBV27 and TRBJ1-2; TRBD1 matches at 10 bases. With V trimmed by 5 bases and J by 2 bases, 5 bases remained unmatched. Germline V gene lookup returns CDR1 MNHEY and CDR2 SMNVEV (reference sequence). This CDR3 is built from 15 residues. The CDR3: CASSKAGQGNYGYTF. In DNA form, the CDR3 reads TGTGCCAGCAGTAAAGCGGGACAGGGGAACTATGGCTACACCTTC.

CDR3 in DNA: TGTGCCAGCAGTGATCGTTACGGCACGGGGATAGTTCAAGCTTTCTTT. Translating gives CASSDRYGTGIVQAFF. The chain links TRBV6-1 to TRBJ1-1; D unresolved. Trimming took off 3 bases at V and 9 bases at J, with 23 bases between the two ends. The V gene's germline CDR1 is MNHNS and CDR2 SASEGT. The CDR3 has 16 residues.